This T cell receptor (beta chain) is drawn from a study of T cell repertoires in cytomegalovirus infection. About the study: CMV infection together with matching HLA type was indicated by public TCR beta signatures.

The junction had 4 bases not matched to a gene; V was cut back by 5 bases and J by 6 bases. The CDR3 is 13 amino acids. TCRdb recomputed calls from the reads with MiXCR, one row per CDR3 protein. The sample shows 200,000 to 300,000 distinct CDR3 sequences, around an eighth of them seen only once. The gene calls are TRBV12-3 or TRBV12-4 and TRBJ1-2; TRBD1 matches 9 bases. Sequencing was done on a sample of PBMCs. The TCR was taken from a human donor in good health (CMV status not recorded). Some clones in this sample may be carry-over from other donors' samples. The CDR3 DNA follows: TGTGCCAGCAGTCTCCGACAGGGGGATGGCTACACCTTC. Residues: CASSLRQGDGYTF.